This TCR beta chain came from a study of naive and memory T cell subsets. Points on this clonotype: Its antigen is still unknown.

Findings and caveats of the study: In naive cells, over 95% of TCR sequences were seen only once. A few larger clonotypes appeared in naive repertoires, especially CD8, possibly memory cells re-expressing CD45RA.

V was pared by 6 bases and J by 4 bases, with 12 bases of the junction left unmatched. The V gene's germline CDR1 is MDHEN and CDR2 SYDVKM. This CDR3 contains 16 residues. CMV status came from CD4+ IFNgamma after overnight CMV lysate stimulation. Both TRBC1 and TRBC2 were covered by a beta constant-region primer of two equimolar oligonucleotides. The ligated cDNA underwent four PCR rounds using SP2 and nested alpha and beta constant-region primers. One entry per CDR3 protein, called by TCRdb with MiXCR from the UMI-ligation and nested PCR reads. The table shows 150,000 or so distinct CDR3 sequences, with 22% occurring only once.

This chain links TRBV28 with TRBJ2-7; 10 positions match TRBD1. This TCR was recovered from a human donor in good health. The sequenced sample consisted of naive CD4+ T cells from blood. The CDR3 DNA reads TGTGCCAGCAGCATTACCGGGACAGGGGCAGCGTACGAGCAGTACTTC. This encodes CASSITGTGAAYEQYF.